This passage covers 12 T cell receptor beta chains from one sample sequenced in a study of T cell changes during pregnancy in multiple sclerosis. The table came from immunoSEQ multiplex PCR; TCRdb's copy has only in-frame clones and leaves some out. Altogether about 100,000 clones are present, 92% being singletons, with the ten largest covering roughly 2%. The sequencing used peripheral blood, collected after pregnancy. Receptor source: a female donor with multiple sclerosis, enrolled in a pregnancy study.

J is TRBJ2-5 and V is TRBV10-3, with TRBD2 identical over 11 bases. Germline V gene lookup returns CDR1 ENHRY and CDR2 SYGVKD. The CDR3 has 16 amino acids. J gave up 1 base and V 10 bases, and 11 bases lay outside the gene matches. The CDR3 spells CATNLYSGGAQETQYF. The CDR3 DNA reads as TGTGCCACCAACCTTTATAGCGGGGGGGCCCAAGAGACCCAGTACTTC.

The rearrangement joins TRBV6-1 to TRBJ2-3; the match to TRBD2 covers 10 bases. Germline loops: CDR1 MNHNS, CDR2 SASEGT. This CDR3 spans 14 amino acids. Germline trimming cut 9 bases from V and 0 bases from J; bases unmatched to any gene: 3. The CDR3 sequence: CASRTSGSTDTQYF. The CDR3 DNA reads TGTGCCAGTCGGACTAGCGGTAGCACAGATACGCAGTATTTT.

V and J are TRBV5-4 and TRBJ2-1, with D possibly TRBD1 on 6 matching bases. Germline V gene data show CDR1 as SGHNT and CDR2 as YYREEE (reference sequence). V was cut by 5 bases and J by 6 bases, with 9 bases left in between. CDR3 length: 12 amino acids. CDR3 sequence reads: CASRSQGNEQFF. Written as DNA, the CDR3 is TGTGCCAGCAGATCACAGGGCAATGAGCAGTTCTTC. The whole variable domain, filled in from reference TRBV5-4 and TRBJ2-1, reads ETGVTQSPTHLIKTRGQQVTLRCSSQSGHNTVSWYQQALGQGPQFIFQYYREEENGRGNFPPRFSGLQFPNYSSELNVNALELDDSALYLCASRSQGNEQFFGPGTRLTVL.

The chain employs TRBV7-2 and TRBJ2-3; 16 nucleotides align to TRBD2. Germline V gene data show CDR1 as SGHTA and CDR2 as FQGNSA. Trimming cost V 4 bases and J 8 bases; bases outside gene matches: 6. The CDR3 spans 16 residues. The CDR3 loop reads CASSSGTSGGGVTQYF. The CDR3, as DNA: TGTGCCAGCAGCTCTGGGACTAGCGGGGGGGGCGTTACGCAGTATTTT.

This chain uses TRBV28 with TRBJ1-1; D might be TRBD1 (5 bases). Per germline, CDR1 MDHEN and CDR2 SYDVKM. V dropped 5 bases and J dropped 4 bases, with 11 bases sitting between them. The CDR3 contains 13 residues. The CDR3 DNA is TGTGCCAGCAGTGAGACAGCTGTCACTGAAGCTTTCTTT. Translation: CASSETAVTEAFF.

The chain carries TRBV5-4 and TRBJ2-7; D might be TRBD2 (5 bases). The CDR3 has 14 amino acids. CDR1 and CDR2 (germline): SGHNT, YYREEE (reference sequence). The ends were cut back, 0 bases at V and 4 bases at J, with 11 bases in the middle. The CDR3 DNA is TGTGCCAGCAGCTTGGCTGGAGGTTTTTACGAGCAGTACTTC. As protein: CASSLAGGFYEQYF.

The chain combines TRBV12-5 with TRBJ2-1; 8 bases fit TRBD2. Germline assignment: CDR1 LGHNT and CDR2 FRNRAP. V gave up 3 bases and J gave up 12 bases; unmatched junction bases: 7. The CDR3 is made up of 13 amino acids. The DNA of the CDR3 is TGTGCTAGTGGTTTCTCGGGGGGGCGTCGGCAGTTCTTC. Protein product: CASGFSGGRRQFF.

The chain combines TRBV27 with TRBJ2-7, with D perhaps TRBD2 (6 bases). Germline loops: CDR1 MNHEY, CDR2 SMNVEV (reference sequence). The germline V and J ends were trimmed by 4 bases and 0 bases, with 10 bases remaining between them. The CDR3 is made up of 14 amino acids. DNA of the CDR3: TGTGCCAGCAGTTCTGCCGGGGGCTCCTACGAGCAGTACTTC. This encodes CASSSAGGSYEQYF.

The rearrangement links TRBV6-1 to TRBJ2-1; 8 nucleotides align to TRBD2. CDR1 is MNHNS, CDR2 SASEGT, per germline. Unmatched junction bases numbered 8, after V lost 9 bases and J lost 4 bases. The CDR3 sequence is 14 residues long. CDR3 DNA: TGTGCCAGTCTAGCGGGCGAGTCATACAATGAGCAGTTCTTC. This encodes CASLAGESYNEQFF.

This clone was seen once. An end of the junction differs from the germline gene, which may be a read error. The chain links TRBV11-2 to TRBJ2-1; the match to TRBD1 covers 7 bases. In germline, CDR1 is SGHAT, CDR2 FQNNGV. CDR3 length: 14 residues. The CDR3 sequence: CASSIDRVYNEQFF. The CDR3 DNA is TGTGCCAGCAGCATAGACAGGGTCTACAATGAGCAGTTCTTC.

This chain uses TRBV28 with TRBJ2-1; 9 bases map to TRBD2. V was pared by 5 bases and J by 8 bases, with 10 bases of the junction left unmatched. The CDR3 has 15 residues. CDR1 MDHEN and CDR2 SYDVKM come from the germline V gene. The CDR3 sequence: CASSEISGRSYEQFF. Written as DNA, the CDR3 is TGTGCCAGCAGTGAAATTAGCGGGAGAAGTTATGAGCAGTTCTTC. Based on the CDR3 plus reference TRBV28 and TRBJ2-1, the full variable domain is DVKVTQSSRYLVKRTGEKVFLECVQDMDHENMFWYRQDPGLGLRLIYFSYDVKMKEKGDIPEGYSVSREKKERFSLILESASTNQTSMYLCASSEISGRSYEQFFGPGTRLTVL.

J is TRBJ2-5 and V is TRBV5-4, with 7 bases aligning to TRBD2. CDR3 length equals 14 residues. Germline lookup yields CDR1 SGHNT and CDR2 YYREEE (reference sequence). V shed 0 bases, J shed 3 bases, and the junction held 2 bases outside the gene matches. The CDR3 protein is CASSLASGEETQYF. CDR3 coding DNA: TGTGCCAGCAGCTTGGCTAGCGGCGAAGAGACCCAGTACTTC.